What follows is one T cell receptor (beta chain) and its context. The sample belongs to a study of blood T cell repertoires in COVID-19. Repertoires were generated with immunoSEQ multiplex PCR, while TCRdb's copy carries only in-frame clones and drops some. The table lists about 200,000 clones, over 60% of them singletons, with roughly 6% in the top ten. CDR3 size: 12 residues. V shed 2 bases and J shed 6 bases, with 5 bases lying between them. Germline loops: CDR1 WNHNN, CDR2 SYGVQD (reference sequence). The V gene is TRBV10-1, the J gene TRBJ1-5, with D perhaps TRBD1 (5 bases). Sequencing input: peripheral blood. This TCR derives from a woman in her 70s with acute or convalescent COVID-19. The CDR3 loop reads CASSETGQPQHF. CDR3 nucleotides: TGCGCCAGCAGTGAGACAGGTCAGCCCCAGCATTTT.